This entry features one T cell receptor (beta chain) sequence. The data stem from a study of memory CD8 T cells in hepatitis C reinfection. V was clipped by 4 bases and J by 10 bases; unmatched bases: 12. Germline V CDR1 and CDR2: MNHEY, SMNVEV (reference sequence). The CDR3 runs to 16 residues. Regarding time point: late/post reinfection, 12 to 24 weeks after detection. TCR sequencing was done directly ex vivo on sorted cells, without expansion in vitro. Produced via immunoSEQ multiplex PCR; TCRdb's table is partial and in-frame only. The table has about 50,000 clones, roughly 89% seen once. The material sequenced was naive CD8+ T cells sorted from blood. This TCR derives from a man younger than 30 with hepatitis C virus infection. The chain joins TRBV27 to TRBJ2-1; TRBD2 aligns across 11 bases. CDR3 loop: CASSSLLAGEDGEQFF. In nucleotides, the CDR3 is TGTGCCAGCAGTTCCTTACTAGCGGGAGAGGATGGCGAGCAGTTCTTC.